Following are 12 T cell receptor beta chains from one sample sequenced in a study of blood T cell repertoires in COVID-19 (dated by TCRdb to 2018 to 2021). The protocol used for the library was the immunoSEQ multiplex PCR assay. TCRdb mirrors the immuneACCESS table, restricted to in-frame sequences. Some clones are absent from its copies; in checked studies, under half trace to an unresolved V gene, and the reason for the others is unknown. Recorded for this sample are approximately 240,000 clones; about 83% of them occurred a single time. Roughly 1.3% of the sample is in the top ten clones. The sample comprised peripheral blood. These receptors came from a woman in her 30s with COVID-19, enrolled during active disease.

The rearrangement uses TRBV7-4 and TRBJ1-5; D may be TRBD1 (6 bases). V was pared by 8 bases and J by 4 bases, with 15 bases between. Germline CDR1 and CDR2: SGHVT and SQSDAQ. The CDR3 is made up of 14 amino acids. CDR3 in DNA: TGTGCCAGCCCCTGGGGACAAAAGAATCAGCCCCAGCATTTT. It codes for CASPWGQKNQPQHF. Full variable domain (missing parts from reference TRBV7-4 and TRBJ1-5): GAGVSQSPRYKVAKRGRDVALRCDSISGHVTLYWYRQTLGQGSEVLTYSQSDAQRDKSGRPSGRFSAERPERSVSTLKIQRTEQGDSAVYLCASPWGQKNQPQHFGDGTRLSIL.

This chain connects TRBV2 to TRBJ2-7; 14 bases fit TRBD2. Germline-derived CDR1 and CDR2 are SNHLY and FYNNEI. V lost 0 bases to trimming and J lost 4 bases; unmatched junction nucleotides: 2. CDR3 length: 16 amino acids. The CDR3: CASSEARLAGGYEQYF. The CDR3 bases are TGTGCCAGCAGTGAAGCCCGACTAGCGGGAGGGTACGAGCAGTACTTC. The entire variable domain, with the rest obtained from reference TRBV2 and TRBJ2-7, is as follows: EPEVTQTPSHQVTQMGQEVILRCVPISNHLYFYWYRQILGQKVEFLVSFYNNEISEKSEIFDDQFSVERPDGSNFTLKIRSTKLEDSAMYFCASSEARLAGGYEQYFGPGTRLTVT.

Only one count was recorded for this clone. The CDR3 loop reads CASRGGVAQETQYF. For the CDR3, the DNA is TGTGCCAGCAGAGGCGGGGTAGCCCAAGAGACCCAGTACTTC. This rearrangement joins TRBV6-5 to TRBJ2-5; D is possibly TRBD2 (6 bases). CDR1 is MNHEY and CDR2 is SVGAGI in the germline V gene. V dropped 6 bases and J dropped 1 base, with 12 bases sitting between them. There are 14 residues in the CDR3.

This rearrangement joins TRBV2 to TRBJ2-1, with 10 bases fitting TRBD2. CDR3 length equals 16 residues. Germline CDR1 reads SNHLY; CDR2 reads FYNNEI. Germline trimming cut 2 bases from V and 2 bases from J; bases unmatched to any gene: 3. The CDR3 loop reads CASSESGLAAYNEQFF. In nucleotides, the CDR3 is TGTGCCAGCAGTGAAAGCGGACTAGCGGCCTACAATGAGCAGTTCTTC.

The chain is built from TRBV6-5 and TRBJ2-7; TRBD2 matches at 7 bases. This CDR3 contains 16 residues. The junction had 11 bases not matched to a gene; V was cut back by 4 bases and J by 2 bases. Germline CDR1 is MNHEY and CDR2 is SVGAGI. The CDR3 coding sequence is TGTGCCAGCAGTTCATTCCTAGCGGCGGGAGCCTACGAGCAGTACTTC. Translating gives CASSSFLAAGAYEQYF.

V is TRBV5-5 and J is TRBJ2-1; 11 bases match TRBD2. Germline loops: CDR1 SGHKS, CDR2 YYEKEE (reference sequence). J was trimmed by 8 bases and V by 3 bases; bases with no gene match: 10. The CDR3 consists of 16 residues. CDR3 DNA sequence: TGTGCCAGCAGCTCCTTAACTAGCGGGAGAGGGGATGAGCAGTTCTTC. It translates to CASSSLTSGRGDEQFF.

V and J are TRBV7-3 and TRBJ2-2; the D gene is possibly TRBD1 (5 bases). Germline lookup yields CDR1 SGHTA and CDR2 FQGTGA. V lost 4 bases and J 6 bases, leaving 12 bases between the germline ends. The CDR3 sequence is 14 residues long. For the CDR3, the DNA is TGTGCCAGCAGCTGGCAGGGAAGTCCCGGGGAGCTGTTTTTT. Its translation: CASSWQGSPGELFF.

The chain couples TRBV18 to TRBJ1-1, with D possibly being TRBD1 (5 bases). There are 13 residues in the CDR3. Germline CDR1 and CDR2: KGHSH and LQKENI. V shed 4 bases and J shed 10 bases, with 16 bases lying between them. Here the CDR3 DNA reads TGTGCCAGCTCACGCGAACAGGTGGCAGGAGCTTTCTTT. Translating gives CASSREQVAGAFF. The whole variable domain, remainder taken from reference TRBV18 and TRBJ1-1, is NAGVMQNPRHLVRRRGQEARLRCSPMKGHSHVYWYRQLPEEGLKFMVYLQKENIIDESGMPKERFSAEFPKEGPSILRIQQVVRGDSAAYFCASSREQVAGAFFGQGTRLTVV.

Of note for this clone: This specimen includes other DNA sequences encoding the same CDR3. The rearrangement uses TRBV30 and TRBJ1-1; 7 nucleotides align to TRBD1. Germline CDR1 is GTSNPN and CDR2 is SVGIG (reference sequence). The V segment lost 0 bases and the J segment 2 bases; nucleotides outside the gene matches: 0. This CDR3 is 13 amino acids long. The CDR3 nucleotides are TGTGCCTGGAGTGTAGGGGGCAACACTGAAGCTTTCTTT. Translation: CAWSVGGNTEAFF.

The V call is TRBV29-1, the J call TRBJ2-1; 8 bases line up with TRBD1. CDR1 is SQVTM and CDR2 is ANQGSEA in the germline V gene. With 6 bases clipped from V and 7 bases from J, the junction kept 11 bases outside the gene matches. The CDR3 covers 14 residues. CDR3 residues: CSVVHGQGANEQFF. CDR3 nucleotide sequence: TGCAGCGTGGTCCATGGACAGGGAGCGAATGAGCAGTTCTTC.

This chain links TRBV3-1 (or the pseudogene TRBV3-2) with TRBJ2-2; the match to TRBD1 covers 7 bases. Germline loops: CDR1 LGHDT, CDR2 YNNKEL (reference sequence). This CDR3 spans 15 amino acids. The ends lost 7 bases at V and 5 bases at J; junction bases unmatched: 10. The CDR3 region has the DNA TGTGCCAGCACCCCTTCTGTCAGGGGGACCGGGGAGCTGTTTTTT. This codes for CASTPSVRGTGELFF.

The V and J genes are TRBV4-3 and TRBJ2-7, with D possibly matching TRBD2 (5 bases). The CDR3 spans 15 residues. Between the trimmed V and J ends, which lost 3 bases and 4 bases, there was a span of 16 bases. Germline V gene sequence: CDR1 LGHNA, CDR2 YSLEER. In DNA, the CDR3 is TGCGCCAGCAGCCATGGACGAGGGTGGGGTTACGAGCAGTACTTC. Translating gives CASSHGRGWGYEQYF.